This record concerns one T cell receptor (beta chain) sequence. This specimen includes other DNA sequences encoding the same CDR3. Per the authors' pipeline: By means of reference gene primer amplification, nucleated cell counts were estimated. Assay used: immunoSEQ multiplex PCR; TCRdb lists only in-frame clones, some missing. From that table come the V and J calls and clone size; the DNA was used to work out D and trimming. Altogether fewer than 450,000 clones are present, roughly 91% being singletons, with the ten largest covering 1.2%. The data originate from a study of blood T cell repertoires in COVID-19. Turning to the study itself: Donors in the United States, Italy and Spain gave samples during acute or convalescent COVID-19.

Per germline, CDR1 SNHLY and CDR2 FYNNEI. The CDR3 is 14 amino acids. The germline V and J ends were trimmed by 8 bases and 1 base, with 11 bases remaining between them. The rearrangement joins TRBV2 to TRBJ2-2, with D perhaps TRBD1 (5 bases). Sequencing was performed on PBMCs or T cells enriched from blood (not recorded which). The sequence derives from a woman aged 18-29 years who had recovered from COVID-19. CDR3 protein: CASRWTQNTGELFF. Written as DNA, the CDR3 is TGTGCCAGCCGATGGACACAGAACACCGGGGAGCTGTTTTTT.